This is a list of T cell receptor beta chains from one sample in a study of CD8 T cells in ankylosing spondylitis. TCRdb used MiXCR to reprocess the 5' RACE reads, holding one entry per CDR3 protein. The table shows approximately 190,000 distinct CDR3 sequences, with under 15% occurring only once. The sample taken for sequencing was blood, either unsorted or a sorted T cell fraction (not recorded which). These receptors were taken from a female donor with ankylosing spondylitis or in good health (not recorded which). Both conserved end residues are part of each CDR3. A D gene is named only where the DNA matches it firmly. Clone size appears in some rows only: once, few, many, or a class for an expanded clone.

j_gene: TRBJ2-2; abundance: many; d_gene: TRBD2; v_gene: TRBV2; CDR3aa: CASRAGGANTGELFF; CDR3nt: TGTGCCAGCAGAGCGGGAGGCGCGAACACCGGGGAGCTGTTTTTT
j_gene: TRBJ1-4; abundance: many; d_gene: .; v_gene: TRBV5-1; CDR3aa: CASSLIGATNEKLFF; CDR3nt: TGCGCCAGCAGCTTGATCGGCGCAACTAATGAAAAACTGTTTTTT
j_gene: TRBJ2-2; abundance: .; d_gene: .; v_gene: TRBV10-3; CDR3aa: CAISTPGDNTGELFF; CDR3nt: TGTGCCATCAGTACCCCGGGGGATAACACCGGGGAGCTGTTTTTT
j_gene: TRBJ2-3; abundance: many; d_gene: .; v_gene: TRBV9; CDR3aa: CASSAEVAADTQYF; CDR3nt: TGTGCCAGCAGCGCGGAGGTTGCGGCAGATACGCAGTATTTT
j_gene: TRBJ2-1; abundance: many; d_gene: .; v_gene: TRBV28; CDR3aa: CASSLLIRSDEQFF; CDR3nt: TGTGCCAGCAGTCTCCTCATCCGATCCGATGAGCAGTTCTTC
j_gene: TRBJ2-1; abundance: many; d_gene: .; v_gene: TRBV9; CDR3aa: CASSVDPSYNEQFF; CDR3nt: TGTGCCAGCAGCGTAGACCCTTCTTACAATGAGCAGTTCTTC
j_gene: TRBJ2-1; abundance: .; d_gene: .; v_gene: TRBV7-9; CDR3aa: CASSSPGGKLYNEQFF; CDR3nt: TGTGCCAGCAGCTCCCCCGGCGGGAAGTTGTACAATGAGCAGTTCTTC
j_gene: TRBJ2-1; abundance: few; d_gene: .; v_gene: TRBV19; CDR3aa: CASSIARSSYNEQFF; CDR3nt: TGTGCCAGTAGTATAGCCAGGAGCTCCTACAATGAGCAGTTCTTC
j_gene: TRBJ1-3; abundance: .; d_gene: .; v_gene: TRBV15; CDR3aa: CATRSRDRSGNTIYF; CDR3nt: TGTGCCACCAGGTCGCGGGACCGCTCTGGAAACACCATATATTTT
j_gene: TRBJ2-5; abundance: .; d_gene: .; v_gene: TRBV9; CDR3aa: CASSETGTGGQETQYF; CDR3nt: TGTGCCAGCAGCGAAACCGGGACCGGGGGCCAAGAGACCCAGTACTTC
j_gene: TRBJ2-1; abundance: .; d_gene: .; v_gene: TRBV11-3; CDR3aa: CASSLVRNYNEQFF; CDR3nt: TGTGCCAGCAGCTTAGTGCGTAACTACAATGAGCAGTTCTTC
j_gene: TRBJ2-7; abundance: .; d_gene: .; v_gene: TRBV14; CDR3aa: CASSQDAENYEQYF; CDR3nt: TGTGCCAGCAGCCAAGATGCTGAAAACTACGAGCAGTACTTC
j_gene: TRBJ1-3; abundance: medium-sized; d_gene: TRBD1; v_gene: TRBV29-1; CDR3aa: CSVETGAGNTIYF; CDR3nt: TGCAGCGTTGAAACAGGGGCTGGAAACACCATATATTTT
j_gene: TRBJ1-2; abundance: .; d_gene: TRBD1; v_gene: TRBV2; CDR3aa: CASRPTGGGYYGYTF; CDR3nt: TGTGCCAGCAGGCCCACAGGGGGAGGATACTATGGCTACACCTTC
j_gene: TRBJ2-1; abundance: many; d_gene: TRBD2; v_gene: TRBV9; CDR3aa: CASSFPGTSGTTMIRRQFF; CDR3nt: TGTGCCAGCAGCTTCCCCGGGACTAGCGGGACCACAATGATTCGCCGGCAGTTCTTC
j_gene: TRBJ1-1; abundance: many; d_gene: .; v_gene: TRBV7-2; CDR3aa: CASSPLIGSEAFF; CDR3nt: TGTGCCAGCAGCCCCCTTATCGGCAGCGAAGCTTTCTTT
j_gene: TRBJ2-3; abundance: many; d_gene: TRBD1; v_gene: TRBV2; CDR3aa: CASSAMTGGTQYF; CDR3nt: TGTGCCAGCAGTGCGATGACAGGGGGTACGCAGTATTTT
j_gene: TRBJ2-7; abundance: .; d_gene: .; v_gene: TRBV12-3/TRBV12-4; CDR3aa: CASSTPGLPYEQYF; CDR3nt: TGTGCCAGCAGTACTCCCGGGCTCCCCTACGAGCAGTACTTC
j_gene: TRBJ2-7; abundance: .; d_gene: .; v_gene: TRBV5-4; CDR3aa: CASSLDPGAYEQYF; CDR3nt: TGTGCCAGCAGCTTGGATCCGGGGGCCTACGAGCAGTACTTC
j_gene: TRBJ2-2; abundance: many; d_gene: .; v_gene: TRBV5-1; CDR3aa: CASSPRGKDTGELFF; CDR3nt: TGCGCCAGCAGCCCACGGGGAAAGGACACCGGGGAGCTGTTTTTT
j_gene: TRBJ2-2; abundance: many; d_gene: .; v_gene: TRBV5-1; CDR3aa: CASREATETGELFF; CDR3nt: TGCGCCAGCAGGGAGGCGACAGAGACCGGGGAGCTGTTTTTT
j_gene: TRBJ1-3; abundance: once; d_gene: .; v_gene: TRBV18; CDR3aa: CASSPGPIGNTIYF; CDR3nt: TGTGCCAGCTCACCGGGGCCAATTGGAAACACCATATATTTT